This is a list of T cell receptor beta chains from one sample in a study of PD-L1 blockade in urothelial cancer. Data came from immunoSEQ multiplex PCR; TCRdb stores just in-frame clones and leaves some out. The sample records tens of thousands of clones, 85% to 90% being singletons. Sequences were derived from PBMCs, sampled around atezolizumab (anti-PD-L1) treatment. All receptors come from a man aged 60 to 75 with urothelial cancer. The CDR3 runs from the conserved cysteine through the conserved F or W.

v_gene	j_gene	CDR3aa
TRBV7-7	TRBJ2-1	CASSRDRDNEQFF
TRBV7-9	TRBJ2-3	CASSLGQGARDTQYF
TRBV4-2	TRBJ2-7	CASRTSGSFDEQYF
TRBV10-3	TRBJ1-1	CAIQSSRFMNTEAFF
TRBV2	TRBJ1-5	CASSAVDQPQHF
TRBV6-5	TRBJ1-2	CASSLETGHGYTF
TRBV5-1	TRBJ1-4	CASSLGGDRKLFF
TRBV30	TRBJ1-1	CAWMEGQANTEAFF
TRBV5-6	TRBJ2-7	CASSLSYYEQYF
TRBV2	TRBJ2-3	CASSGGWGGPSTDTQYF
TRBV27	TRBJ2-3	CASSLLGLRVDTQYF
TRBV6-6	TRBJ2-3	CASSYQGSRTDTQYF
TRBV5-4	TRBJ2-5	CASSPRPGQGNSSPETQYF
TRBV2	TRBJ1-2	CASSRQGPRGYGYTF
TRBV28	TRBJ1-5	CASSAGQGANQPQHF
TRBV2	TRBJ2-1	CASTSQGTYNEQFF
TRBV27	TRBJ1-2	CASSLGAPAGYGYTF
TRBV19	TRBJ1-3	CASMETGVLGNTIYF
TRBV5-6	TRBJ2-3	CASSLRRGGQDSDTQYF
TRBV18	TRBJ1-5	CASSNGQLEPQHF
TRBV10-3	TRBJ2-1	CATRQASGYNEQFF
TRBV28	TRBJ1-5	CASSGVRGWDQPQHF
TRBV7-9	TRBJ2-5	CASSLGGQGLRETQYF
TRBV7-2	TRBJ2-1	CASSVLAVNNEQFF
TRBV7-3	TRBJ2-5	CASSLGSSGGWYQETQYF
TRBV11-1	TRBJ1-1	CASSQGHSMNTEAFF
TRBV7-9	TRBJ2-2	CAGQREGNTGELFF
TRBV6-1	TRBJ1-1	CASGQGKRTEAFF
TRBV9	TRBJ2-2	CASSGPSGRAPTGELFF
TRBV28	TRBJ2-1	CASRRTGTPTILNEQFF
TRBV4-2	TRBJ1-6	CASSQETRQGSPLHF
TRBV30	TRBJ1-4	CAWSNGVGAKLFF
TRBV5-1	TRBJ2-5	CASSFRVVETQYF
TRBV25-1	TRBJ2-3	CASHLPGTDTQYF
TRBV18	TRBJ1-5	CASSPDTRLDQPQHF
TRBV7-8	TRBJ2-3	CASSSEAGRTDTQYF
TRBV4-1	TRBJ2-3	CASSQDRGGTLTDTQYF
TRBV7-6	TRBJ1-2	CASSLVGGEGGYTF
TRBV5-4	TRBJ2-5	CASTSLGVAGEETQYF
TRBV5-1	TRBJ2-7	CASSPDRVHEQYF
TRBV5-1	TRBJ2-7	CASSLNSGTGGEQYF
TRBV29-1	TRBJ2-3	CSAGTGGTDTQYF
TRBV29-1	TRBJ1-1	CSVQGSWTEAFF
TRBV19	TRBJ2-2	CASSIRVANTGELFF
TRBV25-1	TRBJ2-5	CASSEPGQGKETQYF
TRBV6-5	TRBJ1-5	CASKTLGGHQPQHF
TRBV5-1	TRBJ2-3	CASSLVPAGDTQYF
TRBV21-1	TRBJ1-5	CASTPTPTEYSNQPQHF
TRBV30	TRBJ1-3	CAWSAYSGNTIYF
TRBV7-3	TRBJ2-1	CASSPLAGRDNEQFF
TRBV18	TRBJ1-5	CASSPYVSSLPQHF
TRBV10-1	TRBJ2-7	CASSDYSSGYEQYF
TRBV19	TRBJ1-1	CASSDRGEAFF
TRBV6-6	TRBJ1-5	CASRKTGYSNQPQHF
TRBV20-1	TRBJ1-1	CSARGENKAFF
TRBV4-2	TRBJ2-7	CASSHGTSRTYEQYF
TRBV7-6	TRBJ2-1	CASGLGRGLYNEQFF
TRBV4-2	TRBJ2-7	CASSQLRQGREQYF
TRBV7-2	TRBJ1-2	CASSLSGGLYGYTF
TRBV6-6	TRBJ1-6	CASSPRTGNNSPLHF